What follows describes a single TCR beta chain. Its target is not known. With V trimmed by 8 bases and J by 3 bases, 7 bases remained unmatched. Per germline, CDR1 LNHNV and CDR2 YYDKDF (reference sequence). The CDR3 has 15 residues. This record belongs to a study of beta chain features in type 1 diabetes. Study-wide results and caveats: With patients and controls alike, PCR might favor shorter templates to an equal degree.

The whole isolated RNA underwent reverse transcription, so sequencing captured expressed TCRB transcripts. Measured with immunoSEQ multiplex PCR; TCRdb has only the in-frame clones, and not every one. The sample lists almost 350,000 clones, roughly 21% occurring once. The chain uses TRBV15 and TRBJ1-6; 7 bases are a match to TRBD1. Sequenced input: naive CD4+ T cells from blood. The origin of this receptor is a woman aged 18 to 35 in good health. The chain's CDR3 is CATGGTADYNSPLHF. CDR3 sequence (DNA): TGTGCCACCGGAGGGACAGCAGACTATAATTCACCCCTCCACTTT.